The 24 T cell receptor beta chains below all came from one sample that was sequenced in a study of response to subunit inactivated influenza vaccine. TCRdb re-derived calls from the RT-PCR reads in MiXCR, one entry per CDR3 protein. This table holds hundreds of thousands of distinct CDR3 sequences, about 10% found once. Sequences were derived from PBMCs from blood, sampled around seven weeks after vaccination. The receptors derive from a man aged 50-60 years who received an inactivated influenza vaccine.

This clonotype was counted only a few times. V usage is TRBV7-9 and J usage is TRBJ1-2; D might be TRBD1 (6 bases). Germline CDR1 reads SEHNR; CDR2 reads FQNEAQ (reference sequence). The CDR3 sequence is 17 residues long. Trimming pared 5 bases from V and 0 bases from J, leaving 19 bases between. As DNA, the CDR3 is TGTGCCAGCAGCCGTTTCGAGGGACAATCATCTAACTATGGCTACACCTTC. Residues: CASSRFEGQSSNYGYTF.

This clonotype has just a few counts. Here the CDR3 DNA reads TGCGCCAGCAGCCAAGATCCGAGTATGACAGGGCTTTTGAACACTGAAGCTTTCTTT. Encoded protein: CASSQDPSMTGLLNTEAFF. The chain joins TRBV4-3 to TRBJ1-1, with 7 bases lining up with TRBD1. V gave up 0 bases and J gave up 0 bases; unmatched junction bases: 13. Germline loops: CDR1 LGHNA, CDR2 YSLEER. The length of the CDR3 is 19 residues.

J is TRBJ2-5 and V is TRBV6-1; 7 nucleotides agree with TRBD1. Germline V gene sequence: CDR1 MNHNS, CDR2 SASEGT. Unmatched junction bases numbered 10, after V lost 6 bases and J lost 9 bases. The CDR3 consists of 13 residues. DNA of the CDR3: TGTGCCAGCAGGGGGACAGCTGTGGATGCCCAGTACTTC. It translates to CASRGTAVDAQYF.

The chain is built from TRBV6-5 and TRBJ2-6; no reliable D call. This CDR3 is built from 17 residues. Germline loops: CDR1 MNHEY, CDR2 SVGAGI. Trimming shortened V by 1 base and J by 1 base, and 11 bases separated the two germline ends. The CDR3 DNA reads TGTGCCAGCAGTTACTTTCGGACCGGTTCTGGGGCCAACGTCCTGACTTTC. Protein product: CASSYFRTGSGANVLTF.

This clonotype was observed a handful of times. The chain recombines TRBV7-9 with TRBJ2-7; D perhaps matches TRBD1 (5 bases). Looked up from germline, CDR1 is SEHNR and CDR2 is FQNEAQ (reference sequence). V lost 2 bases to trimming and J lost 0 bases, with 14 bases between them. The CDR3 has 16 residues. The CDR3 bases are TGTGCCAGCAGCTTAAGCCGACAGAGGAGCTCCTACGAGCAGTACTTC. Translating it yields CASSLSRQRSSYEQYF.

Ten or more counts support this clonotype. The CDR3 loop reads CASSGRLAGFNEQFF. The CDR3 DNA reads as TGTGCCAGCAGCGGCCGACTAGCGGGTTTTAATGAGCAGTTCTTC. The rearrangement links TRBV7-9 to TRBJ2-1; 10 bases are shared with TRBD2. Losses at the gene ends were 5 bases for V and 7 bases for J; bases not matched to a gene: 8. Germline V gene lookup returns CDR1 SEHNR and CDR2 FQNEAQ (reference sequence). This CDR3 spans 15 amino acids.

The chain links TRBV13 to TRBJ2-3; D unresolved. Germline CDR1 reads PRHDT; CDR2 reads FYEKMQ (reference sequence). Trimming took off 5 bases at V and 11 bases at J, with 11 bases between the two ends. The CDR3 runs 11 residues. This CDR3 reads CASSQSQKQYF. CDR3 in DNA: TGTGCCAGCAGCCAATCCCAGAAGCAGTATTTT.

This rearrangement joins TRBV11-2 to TRBJ1-3; perhaps TRBD1 as D (6 bases). The CDR3 has 15 amino acids. Trimming took off 6 bases at V and 0 bases at J, with 12 bases between the two ends. The germline gives CDR1 SGHAT, CDR2 FQNNGV. CDR3 loop: CASRLGHPSGNTIYF. The DNA of the CDR3 is TGTGCCAGCAGGTTGGGACACCCCTCTGGAAACACCATATATTTT.

This clonotype was detected many times. The chain employs TRBV7-2 and TRBJ2-5; D possibly matches TRBD1 or TRBD2 (5 bases each). The germline gives CDR1 SGHTA, CDR2 FQGNSA. The V end was cut by 5 bases, the J end by 2 bases, with 12 bases between. The CDR3 runs 14 residues. The DNA of the CDR3 is TGTGCCAGCAGCGTCGGGGCAGGGCAAGAGACCCAGTACTTC. As protein: CASSVGAGQETQYF.

J is TRBJ2-3 and V is TRBV5-1, with D uncertain. V shed 0 bases and J shed 0 bases, with 11 bases lying between them. Germline CDR1 is SGHRS and CDR2 is YFSETQ. This CDR3 is 16 amino acids long. The CDR3 region has the DNA TGCGCCAGCAGCTTGGCGGCTTTGAAGAGCACAGATACGCAGTATTTT. It translates to CASSLAALKSTDTQYF. The entire variable domain, with the rest obtained from reference TRBV5-1 and TRBJ2-3, is as follows: KAGVTQTPRYLIKTRGQQVTLSCSPISGHRSVSWYQQTPGQGLQFLFEYFSETQRNKGNFPGRFSGRQFSNSRSEMNVSTLELGDSALYLCASSLAALKSTDTQYFGPGTRLTVL.

For this clonotype: This could be a read error, since a much larger clone is one nucleotide away. The chain employs TRBV12-3 or TRBV12-4 and TRBJ2-5; D may be TRBD1 (5 bases). V was clipped by 5 bases and J by 4 bases, with 11 bases between them. The CDR3 has 13 residues. CDR3 in amino acids: CASSIRVLETQYF. Here the CDR3 DNA reads TGTGCCAGCAGTATCAGGGTTTTAGAGACCCAGTACTTC.

This clonotype was found a few times. The chain joins TRBV12-3 or TRBV12-4 to TRBJ2-3, with 9 nucleotides matching TRBD1. V dropped 5 bases and J dropped 2; count of bases not matched to a gene: 5. The CDR3 totals 15 residues. The CDR3 here is CASSRGTGITDTQYF. The CDR3 DNA reads TGTGCCAGCAGTAGAGGGACAGGGATCACAGATACGCAGTATTTT.

This clonotype was seen repeatedly, ten times or more. This rearrangement joins TRBV29-1 to TRBJ1-1; D remains ambiguous. Germline V gene sequence: CDR1 SQVTM, CDR2 ANQGSEA. This CDR3 is 12 amino acids long. The ends were cut back, 3 bases at V and 5 bases at J, with 10 bases in the middle. The CDR3 coding sequence is TGCAGCGTTGACCTCGTCGAAACTGAAGCTTTCTTT. Translation: CSVDLVETEAFF.

In its sample, this clonotype was seen a few times. This chain joins TRBV5-1 and TRBJ2-7; TRBD2 aligns across 12 bases. CDR3 length equals 15 residues. V lost 0 bases, J lost 7 bases, and 5 bases stayed unmatched. Germline CDR1 is SGHRS and CDR2 is YFSETQ. CDR3 nucleotides: TGCGCCAGCAGCTTGGGACTAGCGGGGGCCCAAGAGCAGTACTTC. Encoded protein: CASSLGLAGAQEQYF. The whole variable domain, remainder taken from reference TRBV5-1 and TRBJ2-7, is KAGVTQTPRYLIKTRGQQVTLSCSPISGHRSVSWYQQTPGQGLQFLFEYFSETQRNKGNFPGRFSGRQFSNSRSEMNVSTLELGDSALYLCASSLGLAGAQEQYFGPGTRLTVT.

This clonotype appeared many times. This chain connects TRBV20-1 to TRBJ2-7; 9 bases are shared with TRBD1. Looked up from germline, CDR1 is DFQATT and CDR2 is SNEGSKA (reference sequence). With V trimmed by 0 bases and J by 7 bases, 16 bases remained unmatched. The CDR3 contains 17 residues. CDR3 sequence (DNA): TGCAGTGCTAGAGACCTTCGGCGGGACAGGGAGATTATTGAGCAGTACTTC. It is translated as CSARDLRRDREIIEQYF.

This clonotype was counted between two and nine times. The gene calls are TRBV15 and TRBJ1-4, with 10 bases fitting TRBD1. The germline V gene has CDR1 LNHNV and CDR2 YYDKDF (reference sequence). The ends lost 5 bases at V and 7 bases at J; junction bases unmatched: 7. The CDR3 consists of 15 residues. In nucleotides, the CDR3 is TGTGCCACCAGCCGAAGCCGGGACAGGGGTGAAAAACTGTTTTTT. It is translated as CATSRSRDRGEKLFF.

The table lists this clonotype with a few counts. The V call is TRBV11-3, the J call TRBJ2-3; TRBD2 aligns across 8 bases. V lost 4 bases, J lost 4 bases, and 7 bases stayed unmatched. The CDR3 is 15 amino acids. Germline V CDR1 and CDR2: SGHNT, YENEEA. The CDR3 DNA reads TGTGCCAGCAGCTCCGGGACTAGTTCCGCAGATACGCAGTATTTT. Translating gives CASSSGTSSADTQYF.

This clonotype was detected a few times. V gene TRBV6-5 combines with J gene TRBJ2-7, with D unclear. Per the germline V gene, CDR1 is MNHEY and CDR2 is SVGAGI. The V gene lost 0 bases and the J gene lost 3 bases, with 9 bases spanning the gap. The CDR3 extends over 14 amino acids. DNA for the CDR3: TGTGCCAGCAGTTACTCAGCTCAGAACTACGAGCAGTACTTC. It encodes CASSYSAQNYEQYF.

This clonotype was detected only a few times. V and J are TRBV7-8 and TRBJ2-7; 10 nucleotides agree with TRBD1. Losses at the gene ends were 1 base for V and 2 bases for J; bases not matched to a gene: 5. The germline CDR1 and CDR2 sequences are SGHVS and FQNEAQ. The CDR3 runs to 16 residues. CDR3 loop: CASSLDGTGDTYEQYF. The CDR3 nucleotides are TGTGCCAGCAGCTTAGACGGGACAGGGGACACCTACGAGCAGTACTTC.

This clonotype appeared a few times. The J gene is TRBJ2-2, the V gene TRBV20-1, with D possibly matching TRBD2 (6 bases). V lost 0 bases to trimming and J lost 0 bases, with 17 bases between them. The CDR3 consists of 18 residues. Germline loops: CDR1 DFQATT, CDR2 SNEGSKA (reference sequence). The chain's CDR3 is CSARDLLSRETNTGELFF. The CDR3, as DNA: TGCAGTGCTAGAGATCTCCTGTCGCGGGAAACGAACACCGGGGAGCTGTTTTTT.

In this sample, this clonotype turned up a few times. The V gene is TRBV5-5, the J gene TRBJ1-2, with 11 bases fitting TRBD1. The CDR3 runs 15 residues. Germline-derived CDR1 and CDR2 are SGHKS and YYEKEE (reference sequence). V shed 4 bases, J shed 5 bases, and the junction held 7 bases outside the gene matches. The CDR3 bases are TGTGCCAGCAGCGTTACCGGGACAGGGGGTTATGGCTACACCTTC. Its protein is CASSVTGTGGYGYTF.

This clonotype has a handful of counts. The rearrangement links TRBV21-1 to TRBJ2-3. TRBV21-1 is an annotated pseudogene. The CDR3 is 14 amino acids. This CDR3 is CASSRRQITDTQYF. CDR3 DNA sequence: TGTGCCAGCAGCAGAAGACAAATCACAGATACGCAGTATTTT.

This clonotype has ten or more counts. The chain has TRBV5-1 and TRBJ2-1; D remains ambiguous. Germline assignment: CDR1 SGHRS and CDR2 YFSETQ. With 0 bases removed from V and 13 bases from J, the gap between germline ends came to 14 bases. The CDR3 contains 13 residues. This CDR3 is CASSLGGASEQFF. The CDR3 bases are TGCGCCAGCAGCTTGGGAGGCGCCAGCGAACAGTTCTTC.

Ten or more counts support this clonotype. The V and J genes are TRBV7-2 and TRBJ1-2; tentatively, D is TRBD1 (5 bases). The CDR3 contains 13 residues. Trimming cost V 10 bases and J 4 bases, with 16 bases left between them. Germline V lookup: CDR1 SGHTA, CDR2 FQGNSA. CDR3 sequence (DNA): TGTGCCACCTCAGACGGGACTAGCTATGGCTACACCTTC. Translated, it gives CATSDGTSYGYTF.